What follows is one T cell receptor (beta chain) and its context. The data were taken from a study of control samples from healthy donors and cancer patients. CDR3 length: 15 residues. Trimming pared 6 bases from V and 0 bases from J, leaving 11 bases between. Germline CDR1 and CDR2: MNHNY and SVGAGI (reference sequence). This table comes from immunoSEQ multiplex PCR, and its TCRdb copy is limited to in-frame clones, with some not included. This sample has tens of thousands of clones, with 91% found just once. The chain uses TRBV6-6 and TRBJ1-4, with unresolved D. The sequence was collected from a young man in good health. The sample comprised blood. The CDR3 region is CASRSSWSTNEKLFF. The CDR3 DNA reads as TGTGCCAGCAGGTCCTCATGGTCAACTAATGAAAAACTGTTTTTT.